The sequence of this TCR beta chain was determined in a study of cytomegalovirus exposure and HLA in healthy donors. Looking at the study overall: In a later analysis, the 120 or so validation repertoires were reported to have used the same platform as the approximately 690 first-cohort repertoires.

Libraries were prepared by immunoSEQ multiplex PCR; TCRdb keeps only in-frame clonotypes and omits some of them. The repertoire holds some 150,000 clones, with around nine tenths as singletons. Germline CDR1 and CDR2: SQVTM and ANQGSEA. The CDR3 has 11 amino acids. Findings of the study overall: Clusters of TCRs from the first cohort tended to co-occur in the 130 or so validation repertoires (as a later analysis found). Among TCR beta chains, those listed as cytomegalovirus-associated numbered about 160. Most sequenced TCRs were rare (though some public TCRs occurred in many donors).

Notes on this clone: Its target is not known.

The chain links TRBV29-1 to TRBJ2-1, with D maybe TRBD2 (5 bases). The sequencing sample was made of PBMCs. The receptor comes from a woman younger than 30 in good health and CMV-seropositive. The CDR3 region is CRAGQRDEQFF. In DNA form, the CDR3 reads TGCAGGGCGGGCCAGCGCGATGAGCAGTTCTTC.